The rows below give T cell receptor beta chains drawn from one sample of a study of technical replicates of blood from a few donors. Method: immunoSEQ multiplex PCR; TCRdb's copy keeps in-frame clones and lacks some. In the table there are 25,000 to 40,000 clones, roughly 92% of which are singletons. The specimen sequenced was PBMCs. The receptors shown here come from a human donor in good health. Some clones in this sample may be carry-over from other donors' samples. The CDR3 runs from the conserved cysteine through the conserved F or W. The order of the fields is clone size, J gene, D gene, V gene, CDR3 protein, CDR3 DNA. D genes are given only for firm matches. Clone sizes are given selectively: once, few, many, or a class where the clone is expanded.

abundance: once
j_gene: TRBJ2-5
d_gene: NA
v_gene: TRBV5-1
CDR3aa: CASSLTVRQGGETQYF
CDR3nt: TGCGCCAGCAGCCTAACGGTGCGGCAGGGCGGAGAGACCCAGTACTTC

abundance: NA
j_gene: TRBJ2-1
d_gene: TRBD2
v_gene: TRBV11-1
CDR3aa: CASSPNPTSGGYNEQFF
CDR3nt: TGTGCCAGCAGCCCCAACCCAACGAGCGGGGGGTACAATGAGCAGTTCTTC

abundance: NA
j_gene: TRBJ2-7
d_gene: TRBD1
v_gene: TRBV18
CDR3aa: CASSPRDRVYEQYF
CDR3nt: TGTGCCAGCTCCCCCCGAGACAGGGTATACGAGCAGTACTTC

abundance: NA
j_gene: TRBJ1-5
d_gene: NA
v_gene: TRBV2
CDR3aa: CASRSQGLGNQPQHF
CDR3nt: TGTGCCAGCAGATCCCAGGGATTGGGCAATCAGCCCCAGCATTTT

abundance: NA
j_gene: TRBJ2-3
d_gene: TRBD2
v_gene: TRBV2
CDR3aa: CASRLGLAPDTQYF
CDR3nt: TGTGCCAGCAGGCTAGGACTAGCTCCGGATACGCAGTATTTT

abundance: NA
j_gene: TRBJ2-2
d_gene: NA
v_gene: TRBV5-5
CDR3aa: CASSLAIETGELFF
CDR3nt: TGTGCCAGCAGCTTGGCCATCGAGACCGGGGAGCTGTTTTTT

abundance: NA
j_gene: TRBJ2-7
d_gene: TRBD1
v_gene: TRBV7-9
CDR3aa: CASSSRTGSYEQYF
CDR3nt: TGTGCCAGCAGCTCCAGGACAGGGAGCTACGAGCAGTACTTC

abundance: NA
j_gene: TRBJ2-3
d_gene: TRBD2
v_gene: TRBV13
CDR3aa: CASSSLSGPRDTQYF
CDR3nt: TGTGCCAGCAGCTCGCTTAGCGGGCCGCGAGATACGCAGTATTTT

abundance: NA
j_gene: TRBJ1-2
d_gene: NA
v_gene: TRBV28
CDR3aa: CASSLIDGWGPRNYGYTF
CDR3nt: TGTGCCAGCAGTTTAATTGACGGATGGGGCCCTAGGAACTATGGCTACACCTTC

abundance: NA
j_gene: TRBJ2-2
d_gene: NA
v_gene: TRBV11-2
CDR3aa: CASSLFSRVPTGELFF
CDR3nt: TGTGCCAGCAGCTTATTCTCGAGGGTTCCCACCGGGGAGCTGTTTTTT

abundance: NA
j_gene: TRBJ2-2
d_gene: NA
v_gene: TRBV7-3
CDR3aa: CASSPTRGSLLTGELFF
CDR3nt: TGTGCCAGCAGCCCTACCCGGGGTTCCCTCCTGACCGGGGAGCTGTTTTTT

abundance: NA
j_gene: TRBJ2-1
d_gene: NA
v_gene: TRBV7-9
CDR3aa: CASSLGGKGLNEQFF
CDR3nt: TGTGCCAGCAGCTTGGGTGGGAAGGGACTCAATGAGCAGTTCTTC

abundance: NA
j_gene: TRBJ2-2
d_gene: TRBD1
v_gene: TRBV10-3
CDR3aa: CAIQGLGTGELFF
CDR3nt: TGTGCCATACAGGGGCTTGGCACCGGGGAGCTGTTTTTT

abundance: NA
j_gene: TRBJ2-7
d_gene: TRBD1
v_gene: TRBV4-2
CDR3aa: CASSRTGDEQYF
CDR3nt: TGTGCCAGCAGCCGGACAGGGGACGAGCAGTACTTC

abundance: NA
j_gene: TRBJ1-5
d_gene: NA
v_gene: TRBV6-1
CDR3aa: CASKAGAGNQPQHF
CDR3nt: TGTGCCAGCAAGGCGGGGGCCGGGAATCAGCCCCAGCATTTT

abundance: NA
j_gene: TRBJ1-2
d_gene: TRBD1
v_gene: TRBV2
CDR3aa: CATPLGTGGPGEGYTF
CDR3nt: TGTGCCACCCCTCTAGGGACAGGGGGCCCCGGGGAAGGCTACACCTTC

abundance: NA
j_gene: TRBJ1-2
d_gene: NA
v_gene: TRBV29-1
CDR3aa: CSVLRSAGNYGYTF
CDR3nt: TGCAGCGTCCTACGATCAGCGGGGAACTATGGCTACACCTTC

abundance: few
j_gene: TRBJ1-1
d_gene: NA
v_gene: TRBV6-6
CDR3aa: CASSYPEMNTEAFF
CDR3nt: TGTGCCAGCAGTTATCCGGAGATGAACACTGAAGCTTTCTTT

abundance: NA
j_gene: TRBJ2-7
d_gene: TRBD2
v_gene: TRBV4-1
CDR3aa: CASSQDAGGYYEQYF
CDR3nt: TGCGCCAGCAGCCAAGATGCGGGGGGCTACTACGAGCAGTACTTC

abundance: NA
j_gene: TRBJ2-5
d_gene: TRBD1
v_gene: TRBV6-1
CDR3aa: CASSVQGEETQYF
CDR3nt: TGTGCCAGCAGTGTACAGGGGGAGGAGACCCAGTACTTC

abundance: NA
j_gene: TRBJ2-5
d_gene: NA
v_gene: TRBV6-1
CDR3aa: CASSDIYSGAGGSETQYF
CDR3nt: TGTGCCAGCAGTGATATTTACTCTGGGGCAGGCGGTTCAGAGACCCAGTACTTC

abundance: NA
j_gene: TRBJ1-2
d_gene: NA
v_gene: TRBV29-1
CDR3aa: CSVAGVANYGYTF
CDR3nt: TGCAGCGTTGCGGGGGTAGCTAACTATGGCTACACCTTC

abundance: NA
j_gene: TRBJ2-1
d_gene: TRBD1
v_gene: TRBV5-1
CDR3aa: CASSLDPGQAFYNEQFF
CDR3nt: TGCGCCAGCAGCTTAGACCCGGGACAGGCCTTCTACAATGAGCAGTTCTTC

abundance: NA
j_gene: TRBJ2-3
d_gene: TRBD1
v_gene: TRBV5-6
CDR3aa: CASSLGQGADTQYF
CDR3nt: TGTGCCAGCAGCCTAGGACAGGGCGCAGATACGCAGTATTTT

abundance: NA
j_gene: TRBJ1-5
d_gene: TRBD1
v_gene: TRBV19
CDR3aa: CASSPRDRGSNQPQHF
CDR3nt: TGTGCCAGTAGTCCCCGGGACAGGGGAAGCAATCAGCCCCAGCATTTT

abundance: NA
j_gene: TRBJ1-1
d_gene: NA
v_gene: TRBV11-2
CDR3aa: CASSLVEITEAFF
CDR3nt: TGTGCCAGCAGCTTAGTGGAGATAACTGAAGCTTTCTTT

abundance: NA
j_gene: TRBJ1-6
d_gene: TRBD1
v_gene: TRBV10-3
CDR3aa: CAISEYRGADSPLHF
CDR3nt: TGTGCCATCAGTGAATACAGGGGAGCGGATTCACCCCTCCACTTT

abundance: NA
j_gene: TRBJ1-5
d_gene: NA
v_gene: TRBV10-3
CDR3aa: CAISESRGPQHF
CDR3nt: TGTGCCATCAGTGAGTCGCGGGGCCCCCAGCATTTT

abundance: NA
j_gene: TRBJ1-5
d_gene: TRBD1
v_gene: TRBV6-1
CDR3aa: CASSGGRQGGQPQHF
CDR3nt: TGTGCCAGCAGTGGGGGGAGACAAGGGGGCCAGCCCCAGCATTTT

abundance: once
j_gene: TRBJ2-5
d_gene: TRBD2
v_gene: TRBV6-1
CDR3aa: CASSGGLAGETQYF
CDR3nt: TGTGCCAGCAGTGGTGGACTAGCCGGGGAGACCCAGTACTTC

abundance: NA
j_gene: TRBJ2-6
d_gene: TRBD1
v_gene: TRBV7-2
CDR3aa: CASSRTGDGANVLTF
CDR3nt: TGTGCCAGCAGCCGTACAGGGGACGGGGCCAACGTCCTGACTTTC

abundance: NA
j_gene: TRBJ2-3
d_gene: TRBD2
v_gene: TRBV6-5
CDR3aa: CASSYVERTAGDTQYF
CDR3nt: TGTGCCAGCAGTTACGTTGAAAGAACAGCGGGGGATACGCAGTATTTT

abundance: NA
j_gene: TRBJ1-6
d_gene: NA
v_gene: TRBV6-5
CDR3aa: CASRHRDSYNSPLHF
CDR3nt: TGTGCCAGTAGACACCGGGACTCTTATAATTCACCCCTCCACTTT

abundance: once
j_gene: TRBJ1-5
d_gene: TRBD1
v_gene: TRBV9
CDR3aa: CASSVGQGGDQPQHF
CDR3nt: TGTGCCAGCAGCGTAGGACAGGGAGGCGATCAGCCCCAGCATTTT

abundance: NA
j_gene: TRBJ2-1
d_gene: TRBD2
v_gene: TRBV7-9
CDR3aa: CASSPVVGLAENEQFF
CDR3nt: TGTGCCAGCAGCCCAGTGGTGGGACTAGCGGAGAATGAGCAGTTCTTC

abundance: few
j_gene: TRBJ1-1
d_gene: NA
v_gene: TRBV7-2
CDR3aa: CASSLTSTGLKSWNTEAFF
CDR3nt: TGTGCCAGCAGCCTGACGTCGACAGGCCTTAAATCTTGGAACACTGAAGCTTTCTTT

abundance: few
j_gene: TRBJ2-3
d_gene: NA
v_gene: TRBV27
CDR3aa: CASTRDTTDTQYF
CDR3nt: TGTGCCAGCACCCGGGACACCACAGATACGCAGTATTTT

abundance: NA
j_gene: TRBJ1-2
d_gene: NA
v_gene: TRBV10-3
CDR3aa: CATKDTGTTNYGYTF
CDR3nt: TGTGCCACCAAGGATACAGGGACGACTAACTATGGCTACACCTTC

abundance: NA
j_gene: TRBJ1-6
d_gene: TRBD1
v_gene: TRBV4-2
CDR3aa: CASSQEDRGGSPLHF
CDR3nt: TGTGCCAGCAGCCAAGAGGACAGGGGAGGTTCACCCCTCCACTTT

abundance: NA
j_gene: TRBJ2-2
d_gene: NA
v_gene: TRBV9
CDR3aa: CASSVWGDTGELFF
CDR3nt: TGTGCCAGCAGCGTATGGGGGGACACCGGGGAGCTGTTTTTT

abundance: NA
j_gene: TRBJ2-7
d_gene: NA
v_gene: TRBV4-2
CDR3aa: CASTAQTGSSYEQYF
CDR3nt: TGTGCCAGCACCGCGCAGACAGGCAGCTCCTACGAGCAGTACTTC

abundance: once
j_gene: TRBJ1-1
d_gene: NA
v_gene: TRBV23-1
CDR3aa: CASSQYYRAPEAFF
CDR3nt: TGCGCCAGCAGTCAATATTACAGGGCCCCTGAAGCTTTCTTT

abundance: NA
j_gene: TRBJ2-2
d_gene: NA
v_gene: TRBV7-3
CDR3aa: CASSFPQGNTGELFF
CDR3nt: TGTGCCAGCAGCTTTCCTCAGGGTAACACCGGGGAGCTGTTTTTT

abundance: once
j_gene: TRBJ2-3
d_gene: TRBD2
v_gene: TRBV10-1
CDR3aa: CAMQSGSWSDTQYF
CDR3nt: TGCGCCATGCAAAGCGGGAGCTGGTCAGATACGCAGTATTTT

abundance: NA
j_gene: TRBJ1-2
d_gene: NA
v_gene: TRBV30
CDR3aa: CAWSPGEPGYTF
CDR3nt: TGTGCCTGGAGTCCCGGGGAGCCTGGCTACACCTTC

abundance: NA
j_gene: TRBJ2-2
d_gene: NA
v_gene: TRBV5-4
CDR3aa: CASSLLTGGTGELFF
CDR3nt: TGTGCCAGCAGTCTCCTCACCGGCGGCACCGGGGAGCTGTTTTTT

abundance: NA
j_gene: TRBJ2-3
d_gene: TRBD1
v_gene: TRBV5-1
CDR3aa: CASSTDRGATDTQYF
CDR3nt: TGCGCCAGCAGCACCGACAGGGGGGCCACAGATACGCAGTATTTT

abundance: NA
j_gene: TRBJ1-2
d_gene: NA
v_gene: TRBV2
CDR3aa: CASLGRDGYTF
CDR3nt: TGTGCCAGCCTTGGGAGGGATGGCTACACCTTC

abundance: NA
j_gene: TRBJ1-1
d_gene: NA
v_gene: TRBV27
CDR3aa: CASSAQQGTEAFF
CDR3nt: TGTGCCAGCAGTGCCCAGCAGGGCACTGAAGCTTTCTTT

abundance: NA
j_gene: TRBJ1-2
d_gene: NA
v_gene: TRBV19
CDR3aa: CASSPGGTESNYGYTF
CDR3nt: TGTGCCAGTAGTCCGGGGGGCACCGAATCTAACTATGGCTACACCTTC

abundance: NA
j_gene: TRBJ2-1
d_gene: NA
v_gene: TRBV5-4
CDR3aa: CASSFGGEVAWEQFF
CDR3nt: TGTGCCAGCAGCTTTGGGGGCGAAGTGGCGTGGGAGCAGTTCTTC

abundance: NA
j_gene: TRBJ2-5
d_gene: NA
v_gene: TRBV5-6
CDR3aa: CASSPESHGMLETQYF
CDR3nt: TGTGCCAGCAGCCCGGAGTCCCACGGGATGCTGGAGACCCAGTACTTC

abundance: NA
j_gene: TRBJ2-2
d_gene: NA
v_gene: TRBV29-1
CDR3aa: CSAERGNTGELFF
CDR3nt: TGCAGCGCCGAACGGGGAAACACCGGGGAGCTGTTTTTT

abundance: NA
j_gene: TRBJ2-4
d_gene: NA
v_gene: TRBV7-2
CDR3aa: CASSPEGGRNIQYF
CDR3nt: TGTGCCAGCAGCCCAGAAGGCGGAAGAAACATTCAGTACTTC